A single T cell receptor beta chain is shown here with its context. The entry originates in a study of shared T cell receptors in the human thymus. V was trimmed by 3 bases and J by 2 bases, leaving 12 bases between them. The CDR3 contains 14 residues. Germline loops: CDR1 SGHRS, CDR2 YFSETQ. The assay was immunoSEQ multiplex PCR, and TCRdb's table has in-frame clones only and misses some. The profile shows about 380,000 clones, just under 95% of them singletons. The sequence derives from a human donor. Sequenced sample: thymocytes. The rearrangement uses TRBV5-1 and TRBJ2-7; D may match TRBD1 or TRBD2 (5 bases each). In DNA form, the CDR3 reads TGCGCCAGCAGCTCCCCCGGGACCCCCTACGAGCAGTACTTC. Translated: CASSSPGTPYEQYF.